Listed here are 10 T cell receptor beta chains from one sample, sequenced in a study of blood T cell repertoires in COVID-19. TCRdb keeps only in-frame clones here, not all; method: immunoSEQ multiplex PCR. The data show under 200,000 clones, approximately 87% seen once. Material for sequencing was peripheral blood. Receptors were obtained from a man aged 35 to 55 with active or convalescent COVID-19.

V gene TRBV7-2 combines with J gene TRBJ1-5; no firm D call. The V and J ends lost 2 bases and 0 bases respectively, with 8 bases between them. The CDR3 is 15 residues long. Germline loops: CDR1 SGHTA, CDR2 FQGNSA. The CDR3 reads CASSLLGNSNQPQHF. The DNA for the CDR3 is TGTGCCAGCAGCTTACTAGGAAATAGCAATCAGCCCCAGCATTTT.

V usage is TRBV6-6 and J usage is TRBJ1-1; no clear D. V lost 11 bases and J 4 bases, leaving 17 bases between the germline ends. CDR3 size: 13 residues. Germline lookup yields CDR1 MNHNY and CDR2 SVGAGI (reference sequence). CDR3 in DNA: TGTGCCGCCTGGAGGGCCTTGGGCACTGAAGCTTTCTTT. It codes for CAAWRALGTEAFF.

The V gene is TRBV5-1, the J gene TRBJ2-3; unclear D gene. This CDR3 has 11 amino acids. V was cut by 7 bases and J by 6 bases, with 9 bases left in between. Germline CDR1 reads SGHRS; CDR2 reads YFSETQ. CDR3 coding DNA: TGCGCCAGCCGCGAACGGGATACGCAGTATTTT. It translates to CASRERDTQYF.

The chain links TRBV13 to TRBJ1-1, with D unresolved. Germline CDR1 PRHDT, CDR2 FYEKMQ (reference sequence). The germline V and J ends were trimmed by 4 bases and 3 bases, with 12 bases remaining between them. The CDR3 is 14 residues long. The CDR3 spells CASSSQVGDTEAFF. In DNA, the CDR3 is TGTGCCAGCAGCTCTCAGGTCGGGGACACTGAAGCTTTCTTT.

The chain is built from TRBV5-4 and TRBJ1-2; a possible D gene is TRBD1 (6 bases). From germline, CDR1 is SGHNT and CDR2 YYREEE (reference sequence). The CDR3 covers 15 residues. V was pared by 4 bases and J by 3 bases, with 16 bases between. The CDR3 DNA is TGTGCCAGCAGCCCACGTACAGGGTTGCACTATGGCTACACCTTC. Amino acid sequence: CASSPRTGLHYGYTF.

This chain uses TRBV7-6 with TRBJ1-4, with D hard to call. The germline gives CDR1 SGHVS, CDR2 FNYEAQ. V gave up 2 bases and J gave up 8 bases, with 15 bases separating them. The CDR3 loop spans 15 amino acids. Written as DNA, the CDR3 is TGTGCCAGCAGCTTAAGTAGTCTTGGTGAAGAAAAACTGTTTTTT. Translation gives CASSLSSLGEEKLFF.

The rearrangement links TRBV5-8 to TRBJ1-2, with 7 bases aligning to TRBD1. The CDR3 is made up of 17 amino acids. Germline trimming cut 1 base from V and 2 bases from J; bases unmatched to any gene: 11. CDR1 and CDR2 from the germline V gene are SGHTS and YDEGEE. In DNA form, the CDR3 reads TGTGCCAGCAGCTTGCCCCGGGACAGCAACCTCAACTATGGCTACACCTTC. Its protein is CASSLPRDSNLNYGYTF.

The chain has TRBV4-2 and TRBJ1-1, with 8 bases aligning to TRBD1. With V trimmed by 1 base and J by 6 bases, 7 bases remained unmatched. From germline, CDR1 is LGHNA and CDR2 YNFKEQ. The CDR3 runs 15 residues. The CDR3 nucleotides are TGTGCCAGCAGCCAAGGCTATCAGGGGGCCCCTGAAGCTTTCTTT. Amino acids: CASSQGYQGAPEAFF.

The V and J genes are TRBV28 and TRBJ2-5; a possible D gene is TRBD1 (6 bases). Trimming shortened V by 4 bases and J by 5 bases, and 17 bases separated the two germline ends. Germline-derived CDR1 and CDR2 are MDHEN and SYDVKM. This CDR3 region has 15 residues. The CDR3 loop is CASSSIQGGVETQYF. CDR3 sequence (DNA): TGTGCCAGCAGTTCGATACAAGGGGGAGTGGAGACCCAGTACTTC. Drawing the rest from reference TRBV28 and TRBJ2-5, the complete variable domain is DVKVTQSSRYLVKRTGEKVFLECVQDMDHENMFWYRQDPGLGLRLIYFSYDVKMKEKGDIPEGYSVSREKKERFSLILESASTNQTSMYLCASSSIQGGVETQYFGPGTRLLVL.

In DNA form, the CDR3 reads TGTGCCAGCAGCTTAGCGTTGAGTATCGGGGAGCTGTTTTTT. Amino acids: CASSLALSIGELFF. This chain connects TRBV7-9 to TRBJ2-2; D is unclear. Germline V gene sequence: CDR1 SEHNR, CDR2 FQNEAQ (reference sequence). Trimming took 0 bases from V and 7 from J, leaving 9 bases between them. There are 14 residues in the CDR3.